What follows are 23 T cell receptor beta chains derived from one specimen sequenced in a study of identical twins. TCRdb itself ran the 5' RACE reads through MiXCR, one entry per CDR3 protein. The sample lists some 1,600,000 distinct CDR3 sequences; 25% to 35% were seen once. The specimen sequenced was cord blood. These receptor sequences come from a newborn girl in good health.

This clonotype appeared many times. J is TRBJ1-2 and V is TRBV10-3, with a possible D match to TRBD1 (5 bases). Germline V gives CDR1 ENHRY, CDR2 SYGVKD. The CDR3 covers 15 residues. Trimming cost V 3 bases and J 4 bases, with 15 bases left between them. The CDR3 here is CAISEGQGGIYGYTF. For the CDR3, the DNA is TGTGCCATCAGTGAAGGGCAGGGAGGGATCTATGGCTACACCTTC.

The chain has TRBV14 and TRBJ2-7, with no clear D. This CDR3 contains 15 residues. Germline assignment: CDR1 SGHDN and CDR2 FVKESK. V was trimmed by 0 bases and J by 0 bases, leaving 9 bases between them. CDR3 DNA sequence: TGTGCCAGCAGCCAAGACAGGCTGAGCTCCTACGAGCAGTACTTC. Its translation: CASSQDRLSSYEQYF.

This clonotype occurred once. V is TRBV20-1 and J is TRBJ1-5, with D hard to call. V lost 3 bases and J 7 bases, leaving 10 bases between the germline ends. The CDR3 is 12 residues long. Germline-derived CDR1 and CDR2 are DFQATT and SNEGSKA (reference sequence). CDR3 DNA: TGCAGTGCTAGCGGCTGGCGACAGCCCCAGCATTTT. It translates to CSASGWRQPQHF.

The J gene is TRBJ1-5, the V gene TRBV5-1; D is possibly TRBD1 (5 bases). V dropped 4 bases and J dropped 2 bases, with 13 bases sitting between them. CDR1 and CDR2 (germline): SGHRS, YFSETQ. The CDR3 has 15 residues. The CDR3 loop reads CASSPTAGGNQPQHF. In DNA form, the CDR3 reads TGCGCCAGCAGCCCGACTGCGGGGGGCAATCAGCCCCAGCATTTT.

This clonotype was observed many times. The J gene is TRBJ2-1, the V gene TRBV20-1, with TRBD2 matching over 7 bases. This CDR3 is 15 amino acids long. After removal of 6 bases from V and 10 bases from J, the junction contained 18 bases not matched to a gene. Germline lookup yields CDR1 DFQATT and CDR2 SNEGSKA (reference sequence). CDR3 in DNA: TGCAGTGCCCCTGATAGGTTAGCGGGTGGGGCGGAGCAGTTCTTC. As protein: CSAPDRLAGGAEQFF.

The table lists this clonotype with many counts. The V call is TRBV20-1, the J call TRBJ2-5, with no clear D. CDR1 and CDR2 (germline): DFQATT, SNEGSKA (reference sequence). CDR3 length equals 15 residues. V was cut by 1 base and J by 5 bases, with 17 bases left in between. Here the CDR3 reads CSARVMGNPRETQYF. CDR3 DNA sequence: TGCAGTGCTAGAGTTATGGGGAACCCCCGGGAGACCCAGTACTTC.

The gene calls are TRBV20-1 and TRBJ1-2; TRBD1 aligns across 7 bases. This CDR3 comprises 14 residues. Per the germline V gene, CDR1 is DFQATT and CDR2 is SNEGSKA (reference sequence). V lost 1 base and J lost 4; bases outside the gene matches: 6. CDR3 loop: CSARGDGQVYGYTF. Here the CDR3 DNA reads TGCAGTGCTAGAGGGGACGGACAGGTCTATGGCTACACCTTC.

Here the CDR3 DNA reads TGTGCCAGCAGCCCTATGACTAGCGGGGGGACAATCAGCACAGATACGCAGTATTTT. Translating it yields CASSPMTSGGTISTDTQYF. The rearrangement links TRBV7-2 to TRBJ2-3, with TRBD2 matching 13 bases. The CDR3 runs 19 residues. Germline V gives CDR1 SGHTA, CDR2 FQGNSA. Germline trimming cut 5 bases from V and 0 bases from J; bases unmatched to any gene: 11.

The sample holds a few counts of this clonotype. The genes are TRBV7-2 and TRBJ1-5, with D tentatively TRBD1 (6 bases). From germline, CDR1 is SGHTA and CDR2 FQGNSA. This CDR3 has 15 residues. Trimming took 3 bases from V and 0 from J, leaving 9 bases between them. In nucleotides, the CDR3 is TGTGCCAGCAGCTTCGACAGGCTTAGCAATCAGCCCCAGCATTTT. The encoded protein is CASSFDRLSNQPQHF.

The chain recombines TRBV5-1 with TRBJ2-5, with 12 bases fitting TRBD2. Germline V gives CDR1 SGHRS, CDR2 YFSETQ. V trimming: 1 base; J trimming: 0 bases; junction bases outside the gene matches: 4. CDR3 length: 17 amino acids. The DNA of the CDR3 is TGCGCCAGCAGCTTGCGTCTAGCGGGAGGGAACCAAGAGACCCAGTACTTC. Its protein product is CASSLRLAGGNQETQYF.

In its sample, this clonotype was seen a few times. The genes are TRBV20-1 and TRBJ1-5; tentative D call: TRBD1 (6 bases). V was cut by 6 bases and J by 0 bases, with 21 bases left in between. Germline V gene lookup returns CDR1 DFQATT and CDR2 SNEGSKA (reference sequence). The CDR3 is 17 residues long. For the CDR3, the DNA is TGCAGTGCATACCGGGACAACGCTCCTTATAGCAATCAGCCCCAGCATTTT. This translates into CSAYRDNAPYSNQPQHF.

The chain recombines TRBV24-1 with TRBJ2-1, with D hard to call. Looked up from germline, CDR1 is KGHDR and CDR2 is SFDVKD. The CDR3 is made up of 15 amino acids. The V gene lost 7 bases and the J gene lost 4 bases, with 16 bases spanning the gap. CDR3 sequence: CATRKGSGLYNEQFF. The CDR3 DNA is TGTGCCACCAGGAAAGGGTCGGGTCTATACAATGAGCAGTTCTTC.

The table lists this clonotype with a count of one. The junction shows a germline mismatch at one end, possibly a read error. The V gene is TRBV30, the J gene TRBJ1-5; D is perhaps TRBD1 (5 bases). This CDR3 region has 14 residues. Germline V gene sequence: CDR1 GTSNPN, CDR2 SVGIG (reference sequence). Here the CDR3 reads CTWSVGVSNQPQHF. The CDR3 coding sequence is TGTACCTGGAGTGTGGGGGTTAGCAATCAGCCCCAGCATTTT.

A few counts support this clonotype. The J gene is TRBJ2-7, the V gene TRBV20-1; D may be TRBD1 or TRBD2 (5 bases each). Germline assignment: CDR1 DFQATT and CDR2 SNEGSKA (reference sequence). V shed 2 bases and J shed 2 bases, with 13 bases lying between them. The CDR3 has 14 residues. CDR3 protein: CSARLGDPTYEQYF. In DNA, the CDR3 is TGCAGTGCTAGATTGGGGGATCCGACCTACGAGCAGTACTTC.

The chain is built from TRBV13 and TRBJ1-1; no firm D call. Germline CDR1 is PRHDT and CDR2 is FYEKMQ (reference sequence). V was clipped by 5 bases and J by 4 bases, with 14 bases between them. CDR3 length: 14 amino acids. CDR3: CASSARKMFTEAFF. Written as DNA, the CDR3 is TGTGCCAGCAGCGCCCGGAAAATGTTCACTGAAGCTTTCTTT.

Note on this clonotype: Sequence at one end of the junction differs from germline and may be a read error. In DNA form, the CDR3 reads TGTACCAGCAGTTACTCGGGACAGGGGACTAGCGGGAGGGCCTACGAGCAGTACTTC. Translating gives CTSSYSGQGTSGRAYEQYF. The J gene is TRBJ2-7, the V gene TRBV6-5; 16 bases match TRBD2. The CDR3 is 19 residues long. Germline lookup yields CDR1 MNHEY and CDR2 SVGAGI.

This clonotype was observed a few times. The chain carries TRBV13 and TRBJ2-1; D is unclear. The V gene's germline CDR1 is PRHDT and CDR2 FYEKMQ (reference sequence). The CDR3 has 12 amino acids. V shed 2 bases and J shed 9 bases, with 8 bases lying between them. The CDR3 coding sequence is TGTGCCAGCAGCTTAAGGATGGTTGAGCAGTTCTTC. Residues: CASSLRMVEQFF.

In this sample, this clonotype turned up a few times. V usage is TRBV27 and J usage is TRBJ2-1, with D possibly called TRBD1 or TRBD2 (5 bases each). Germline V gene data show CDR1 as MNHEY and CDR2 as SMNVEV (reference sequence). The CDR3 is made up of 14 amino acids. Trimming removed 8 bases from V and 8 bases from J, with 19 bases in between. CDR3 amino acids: CASSWDGLLDEQFF. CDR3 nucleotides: TGTGCCAGCTCTTGGGACGGCCTCCTGGATGAGCAGTTCTTC.

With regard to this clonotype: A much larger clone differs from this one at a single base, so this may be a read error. CDR3 coding DNA: TGCGCCAGCACGGCAGGTCCCTATCAGGCAGATACGCAGTATTTT. The encoded protein is CASTAGPYQADTQYF. The chain uses TRBV5-1 and TRBJ2-3; D unresolved. Trimming left V 6 bases short and J 4 bases short, with 18 bases between. The CDR3 is made up of 15 amino acids. The germline V gene has CDR1 SGHRS and CDR2 YFSETQ. Full variable domain (outside the CDR3, taken from reference TRBV5-1 and TRBJ2-3): KAGVTQTPRYLIKTRGQQVTLSCSPISGHRSVSWYQQTPGQGLQFLFEYFSETQRNKGNFPGRFSGRQFSNSRSEMNVSTLELGDSALYLCASTAGPYQADTQYFGPGTRLTVL.

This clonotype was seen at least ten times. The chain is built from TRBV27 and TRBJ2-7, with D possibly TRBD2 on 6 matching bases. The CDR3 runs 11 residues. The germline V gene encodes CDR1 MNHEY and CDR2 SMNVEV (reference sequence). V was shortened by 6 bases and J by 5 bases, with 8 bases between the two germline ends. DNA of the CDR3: TGTGCCAGCAGCTCGGGAGACGAGCAGTACTTC. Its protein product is CASSSGDEQYF.

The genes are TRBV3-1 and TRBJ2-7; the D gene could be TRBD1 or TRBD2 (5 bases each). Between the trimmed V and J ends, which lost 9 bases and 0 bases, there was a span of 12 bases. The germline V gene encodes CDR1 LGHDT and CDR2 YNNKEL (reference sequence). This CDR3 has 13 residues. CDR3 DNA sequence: TGTGCCAGTAAAGGGACGGACTCCTACGAGCAGTACTTC. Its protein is CASKGTDSYEQYF.

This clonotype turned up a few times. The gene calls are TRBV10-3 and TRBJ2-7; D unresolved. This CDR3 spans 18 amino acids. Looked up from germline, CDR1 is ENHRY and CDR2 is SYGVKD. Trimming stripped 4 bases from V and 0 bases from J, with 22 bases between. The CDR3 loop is CAISANSLGGESSYEQYF. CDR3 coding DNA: TGTGCCATCAGTGCAAACTCCCTAGGCGGCGAGAGCTCCTACGAGCAGTACTTC.

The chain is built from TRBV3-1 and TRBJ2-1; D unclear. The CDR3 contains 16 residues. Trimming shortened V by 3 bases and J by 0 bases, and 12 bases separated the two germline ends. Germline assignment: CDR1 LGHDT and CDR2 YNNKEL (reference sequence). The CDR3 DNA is TGTGCCAGCAGCCACCCACTCATACCCTCCTACAATGAGCAGTTCTTC. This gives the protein CASSHPLIPSYNEQFF.